One and the same sample provided the 2 T cell receptor beta chains below, sequenced in a study of cytomegalovirus exposure and HLA in healthy donors. The primer mix had 60 Vbeta and 13 Jbeta primers. TCRdb keeps only in-frame clones here, not all; method: immunoSEQ multiplex PCR. The table lists roughly 200,000 clones, around 75% of them singletons, with about 3.1% in the top ten. The material sequenced was PBMCs. The receptors were sampled from a female donor in good health and CMV-seronegative.

This clone was found once. The chain has TRBV4-3 and TRBJ2-4; TRBD2 agrees at 7 bases. The germline gives CDR1 LGHNA, CDR2 YSLEER. The CDR3 has 18 amino acids. Germline trimming cut 0 bases from V and 0 bases from J; bases unmatched to any gene: 8. This CDR3 reads CASSQEGSAGLAKNIQYF. CDR3 DNA sequence: TGCGCCAGCAGCCAAGAAGGTTCAGCGGGATTAGCCAAAAACATTCAGTACTTC.

The V gene is TRBV7-8, the J gene TRBJ2-3; 7 bases match TRBD1. The CDR3 spans 13 residues. V gave up 2 bases and J gave up 15 bases; unmatched junction bases: 11. Per germline, CDR1 SGHVS and CDR2 FQNEAQ. In DNA, the CDR3 is TGTGCCAGCAGCTTATATAGGGACAGAGGGACCTATTTT. Translation gives CASSLYRDRGTYF. Drawing the rest from reference TRBV7-8 and TRBJ2-3, the complete variable domain is GAGVSQSPRYKVAKRGQDVALRCDPISGHVSLFWYQQALGQGPEFLTYFQNEAQLDKSGLPSDRFFAERPEGSVSTLKIQRTQQEDSAVYLCASSLYRDRGTYFGPGTRLTVL.